This is a list of T cell receptor beta chains from one sample in a study of siplizumab effects on memory and regulatory T cells. The table came from immunoSEQ multiplex PCR; TCRdb's copy has only in-frame clones and leaves some out. The table records 98,000 or so clones, approximately 93% of them present only once. The sample taken for sequencing was Tregs sorted from blood. The receptors derive from a human donor in good health. Each CDR3 is given with its conserved first and last residue. A D gene is named only where the DNA matches it firmly. Clone size is not always given. Where it is, it says once, few, many or a class for expanded clones.

D gene: .
clone size: .
J gene: TRBJ2-7
V gene: TRBV6-5
CDR3 DNA: TGTGCCAGCGCCGGACTGAACTACGAGCAGTACTTC
CDR3 protein: CASAGLNYEQYF

D gene: .
clone size: .
J gene: TRBJ2-6
V gene: TRBV5-8
CDR3 DNA: TGTGCCAGCAACCTACAGGCAGGACTACCCTCTGGGGCCAACGTCCTGACTTTC
CDR3 protein: CASNLQAGLPSGANVLTF

D gene: TRBD1
clone size: .
J gene: TRBJ2-7
V gene: TRBV7-8
CDR3 DNA: TGTGCCAGCAGCGTGCTCGGGACAGGACCCTACGAGCAGTACTTC
CDR3 protein: CASSVLGTGPYEQYF

D gene: .
clone size: .
J gene: TRBJ2-7
V gene: TRBV15
CDR3 DNA: TGTGCCACCAGCAGAGACGCGGGTCCAGCCTACGAGCAGTACTTC
CDR3 protein: CATSRDAGPAYEQYF

D gene: TRBD2
clone size: once
J gene: TRBJ2-3
V gene: TRBV7-3
CDR3 DNA: TGTGCCAGCAGCGATCGCGGGGGGACCACAGATACGCAGTATTTT
CDR3 protein: CASSDRGGTTDTQYF

D gene: TRBD2
clone size: .
J gene: TRBJ2-7
V gene: TRBV7-8
CDR3 DNA: TGTGCCAGCAGCTCCGGGCTAGCGGGAGCCTCGGAGCAGTACTTC
CDR3 protein: CASSSGLAGASEQYF

D gene: TRBD1
clone size: .
J gene: TRBJ2-7
V gene: TRBV5-1
CDR3 DNA: TGCGCCAGCAGCTCAGGTAATGGACAGGGGGATCAGTACTTC
CDR3 protein: CASSSGNGQGDQYF

D gene: TRBD1
clone size: .
J gene: TRBJ1-2
V gene: TRBV5-6
CDR3 DNA: TGTGCCAGCAGCTGGACAGGATCCGAAAACTATGGCTACACCTTC
CDR3 protein: CASSWTGSENYGYTF

D gene: .
clone size: .
J gene: TRBJ1-2
V gene: TRBV7-9
CDR3 DNA: TGTGCCAGCAGCTTGGTAGGACAGCTCTATGGCTACACCTTC
CDR3 protein: CASSLVGQLYGYTF

D gene: TRBD1
clone size: .
J gene: TRBJ2-7
V gene: TRBV18
CDR3 DNA: TGTGCCAGCTCACCCCGACAGGGAATTCGCTACGAGCAGTACTTC
CDR3 protein: CASSPRQGIRYEQYF

D gene: .
clone size: once
J gene: TRBJ1-2
V gene: TRBV6-1
CDR3 DNA: TGTGCCAGCAGCGTTGACAGGTCCTATGGCTACACCTTC
CDR3 protein: CASSVDRSYGYTF

D gene: TRBD1
clone size: .
J gene: TRBJ1-2
V gene: TRBV9
CDR3 DNA: TGTGCCAGCAGCCCTATCCTAGGGGGCTATAACTATGGCTACACCTTC
CDR3 protein: CASSPILGGYNYGYTF

D gene: .
clone size: once
J gene: TRBJ2-5
V gene: TRBV2
CDR3 DNA: TGTGCCAGCAGTGAAGCGTTAGGACATGAGACCCAGTACTTC
CDR3 protein: CASSEALGHETQYF

D gene: .
clone size: .
J gene: TRBJ2-1
V gene: TRBV4-1
CDR3 DNA: TGCGCCAGCAGCCAATGGGTCAGGAGCTACAATGAGCAGTTCTTC
CDR3 protein: CASSQWVRSYNEQFF

D gene: .
clone size: .
J gene: TRBJ1-2
V gene: TRBV30
CDR3 DNA: TGTGCCTGGAGTGTACATGGCTATGGCTACACCTTC
CDR3 protein: CAWSVHGYGYTF

D gene: .
clone size: few
J gene: TRBJ1-1
V gene: TRBV30
CDR3 DNA: TGTGCCTGGAACCCTAGGGGCGACACTGAAGCTTTCTTT
CDR3 protein: CAWNPRGDTEAFF

D gene: TRBD1
clone size: once
J gene: TRBJ2-2
V gene: TRBV5-1
CDR3 DNA: TGCGCCAGCCACTGGGGACAGGGGCATACCGGGGAGCTGTTTTTT
CDR3 protein: CASHWGQGHTGELFF

D gene: .
clone size: .
J gene: TRBJ1-2
V gene: TRBV30
CDR3 DNA: TGTGCCTCATTTGCGATCCGCTATGGCTACACCTTC
CDR3 protein: CASFAIRYGYTF

D gene: .
clone size: .
J gene: TRBJ2-1
V gene: TRBV18
CDR3 DNA: TGTGCCAGCTCACCACCACCCCTCTACGGACATGAGCAGTTCTTC
CDR3 protein: CASSPPPLYGHEQFF

D gene: TRBD2
clone size: .
J gene: TRBJ2-3
V gene: TRBV5-1
CDR3 DNA: TGCGCCAGCAGCCGGGGACTAGCGGGGGGAACTAGCACAGATACGCAGTATTTT
CDR3 protein: CASSRGLAGGTSTDTQYF

D gene: .
clone size: .
J gene: TRBJ2-5
V gene: TRBV7-6
CDR3 DNA: TGTGCCAGCAGCCGGTCGGCGGGGACCCAAGAGACCCAGTACTTC
CDR3 protein: CASSRSAGTQETQYF

D gene: .
clone size: .
J gene: TRBJ2-7
V gene: TRBV2
CDR3 DNA: TGTGCCAGCAGTGAGTGGGCGAAAGAGTACTTC
CDR3 protein: CASSEWAKEYF

D gene: .
clone size: once
J gene: TRBJ1-1
V gene: TRBV18
CDR3 DNA: TGTGCCAGCTCACCGGGTGTCGCTGAAGCTTTCTTT
CDR3 protein: CASSPGVAEAFF

D gene: .
clone size: .
J gene: TRBJ1-3
V gene: TRBV19
CDR3 DNA: TGTGCCAGTAAGCTAGGAGGGCCTTCTGGAAACACCATATATTTT
CDR3 protein: CASKLGGPSGNTIYF

D gene: .
clone size: .
J gene: TRBJ2-2
V gene: TRBV5-5
CDR3 DNA: TGTGCCAGCAGCTTGCGTCTAAGTACCGGGGAGCTGTTTTTT
CDR3 protein: CASSLRLSTGELFF

D gene: TRBD1
clone size: .
J gene: TRBJ2-6
V gene: TRBV18
CDR3 DNA: TGTGCCAGCTCAGGGGACAGGGCTGGGGCCAACGTCCTGACTTTC
CDR3 protein: CASSGDRAGANVLTF

D gene: .
clone size: .
J gene: TRBJ2-2
V gene: TRBV6-1
CDR3 DNA: TGTGCCAGCAGTGCCACGACAGCAAACACCGGGGAGCTGTTTTTT
CDR3 protein: CASSATTANTGELFF

D gene: TRBD1
clone size: .
J gene: TRBJ1-4
V gene: TRBV6-6
CDR3 DNA: TGTGCCAGCAGTTACCCGGGACAGGGCCAAAAACTGTTTTTT
CDR3 protein: CASSYPGQGQKLFF

D gene: .
clone size: .
J gene: TRBJ1-1
V gene: TRBV7-2
CDR3 DNA: TGTGCCAGCATCTATGGGCCGGGAGAGGGACGAGCTTTCTTT
CDR3 protein: CASIYGPGEGRAFF

D gene: TRBD2
clone size: .
J gene: TRBJ2-3
V gene: TRBV7-2
CDR3 DNA: TGTGCCAGCAGCTACGCGGTAGGACTAGCGGGAGAAAAAGATACGCAGTATTTT
CDR3 protein: CASSYAVGLAGEKDTQYF

D gene: TRBD1
clone size: .
J gene: TRBJ1-1
V gene: TRBV18
CDR3 DNA: TGTGCCAGCACCGTCTTGGACAGGGTAGATACTGAAGCTTTCTTT
CDR3 protein: CASTVLDRVDTEAFF

D gene: .
clone size: .
J gene: TRBJ1-1
V gene: TRBV15
CDR3 DNA: TGTGCCACCAGCAGACCTCCTTCGGGGAAAGCTTTCTTT
CDR3 protein: CATSRPPSGKAFF

D gene: .
clone size: .
J gene: TRBJ2-2
V gene: TRBV2
CDR3 DNA: TGTGCCAGCAATCGCCCTCGGCCCGGGGAGCTGTTTTTT
CDR3 protein: CASNRPRPGELFF

D gene: TRBD1
clone size: .
J gene: TRBJ2-6
V gene: TRBV5-6
CDR3 DNA: TGTGCCAGCAGCTTCGTAGGAACCCGGGACAGGGAGCGGCTGACTTTC
CDR3 protein: CASSFVGTRDRERLTF

D gene: TRBD2
clone size: .
J gene: TRBJ2-2
V gene: TRBV9
CDR3 DNA: TGTGCCAGCAGCGCCCGGGGGGTTACAGGCCCGGGCACCGGGGAGCTGTTTTTT
CDR3 protein: CASSARGVTGPGTGELFF

D gene: .
clone size: .
J gene: TRBJ2-3
V gene: TRBV15
CDR3 DNA: TGTGCCACCGCAGGGCCCAACACAGATACGCAGTATTTT
CDR3 protein: CATAGPNTDTQYF

D gene: TRBD2
clone size: .
J gene: TRBJ2-7
V gene: TRBV7-2
CDR3 DNA: TGTGCCAGCAGCATCCATCGTCTGGCTAGCGGGAGGGTTGAGCAGTACTTC
CDR3 protein: CASSIHRLASGRVEQYF

D gene: TRBD1
clone size: .
J gene: TRBJ2-2
V gene: TRBV6-5
CDR3 DNA: TGTGCCAGCAGAAACGGACAGGTGAACACCGGGGAGCTGTTTTTT
CDR3 protein: CASRNGQVNTGELFF

D gene: .
clone size: .
J gene: TRBJ2-2
V gene: TRBV10-3
CDR3 DNA: TGTGCCATCAGTGTAATAGCGCTGGACACCGGGGAGCTGTTTTTT
CDR3 protein: CAISVIALDTGELFF

D gene: .
clone size: .
J gene: TRBJ1-2
V gene: TRBV28
CDR3 DNA: TGTGCCAGCAGCTATACTATACAGGGCTTGGATGGCTACACCTTC
CDR3 protein: CASSYTIQGLDGYTF

D gene: .
clone size: .
J gene: TRBJ2-1
V gene: TRBV9
CDR3 DNA: TGTGCCAGCAGCGTGGGCTCATACAATGAGCAGTTCTTC
CDR3 protein: CASSVGSYNEQFF

D gene: .
clone size: few
J gene: TRBJ1-2
V gene: TRBV7-2
CDR3 DNA: TGTGCCAGCAGCTTTGGGGTTCGGTACGGCTACACCTTC
CDR3 protein: CASSFGVRYGYTF

D gene: TRBD1
clone size: once
J gene: TRBJ2-3
V gene: TRBV4-3
CDR3 DNA: TGCGCCAGCAGCCCGGGACAGGTTGGCACAGATACGCAGTATTTT
CDR3 protein: CASSPGQVGTDTQYF

D gene: .
clone size: .
J gene: TRBJ2-3
V gene: TRBV12-5
CDR3 DNA: TGTGCTAGTGCCCTATTGGCTAGCACAGATACGCAGTATTTT
CDR3 protein: CASALLASTDTQYF

D gene: TRBD2
clone size: once
J gene: TRBJ2-3
V gene: TRBV7-2
CDR3 DNA: TGTGCCAGCAGCTTAGTCACTAGCGGGAGCCCAAAAACAGATACGCAGTATTTT
CDR3 protein: CASSLVTSGSPKTDTQYF

D gene: .
clone size: .
J gene: TRBJ2-5
V gene: TRBV30
CDR3 DNA: TGTGCCTGGAGTGTGGGGGAAAAGACCCAGTACTTC
CDR3 protein: CAWSVGEKTQYF

D gene: .
clone size: .
J gene: TRBJ2-3
V gene: TRBV4-1
CDR3 DNA: TGCGCCAGCAGCCATGTCGGGGCAGATACGCAGTATTTT
CDR3 protein: CASSHVGADTQYF

D gene: .
clone size: .
J gene: TRBJ1-1
V gene: TRBV20-1
CDR3 DNA: TGCAGTGCAGAAAGGGTCACTGAAGCTTTCTTT
CDR3 protein: CSAERVTEAFF

D gene: .
clone size: .
J gene: TRBJ2-7
V gene: TRBV2
CDR3 DNA: TGTGCCAGCTTAGGCTACGAGCAGTACTTC
CDR3 protein: CASLGYEQYF

D gene: .
clone size: .
J gene: TRBJ2-3
V gene: TRBV21-1
CDR3 DNA: TGTGCCAGCAGCAAAGGGTTTGTCTGGGACAGGGAGGAAACAGATACGCAGTATTTT
CDR3 protein: CASSKGFVWDREETDTQYF

D gene: .
clone size: .
J gene: TRBJ2-3
V gene: TRBV5-1
CDR3 DNA: TGCGCCAGCAGCTTTGCGGATACGCAGTATTTT
CDR3 protein: CASSFADTQYF

D gene: .
clone size: .
J gene: TRBJ1-1
V gene: TRBV6-4
CDR3 DNA: TGTGCCAGCAGTGGGGGAACGAACACTGAAGCTTTCTTT
CDR3 protein: CASSGGTNTEAFF

D gene: .
clone size: .
J gene: TRBJ2-3
V gene: TRBV4-2
CDR3 DNA: TGTGCCAGCAGCCAATCGGACTGGGGCACAGATACGCAGTATTTT
CDR3 protein: CASSQSDWGTDTQYF

D gene: .
clone size: .
J gene: TRBJ1-3
V gene: TRBV30
CDR3 DNA: TGTGCCTGGAGTGGGAGTGGAAACACCATATATTTT
CDR3 protein: CAWSGSGNTIYF

D gene: .
clone size: .
J gene: TRBJ1-2
V gene: TRBV6-5
CDR3 DNA: TGTGCCAGCAGTTACTTACAGGGTGGAGGAGGCTACACCTTC
CDR3 protein: CASSYLQGGGGYTF